Listed below are T cell receptor beta chains from one sample, sequenced in a study of blood T cells in healthy people across ages. TCRdb analysed the 5' RACE reads with MiXCR anew, one entry per CDR3 protein. The top ten hold over 3.5% of the sample, which has about 1.5 million distinct CDR3 sequences, about 45% seen once. Source material: blood. These receptors all stem from a woman younger than 30 in good health. Each CDR3 is given without its conserved first and last residue. The D gene is left open where the match is weak. Clone size, where shown, is once, few, many, or a class for clones that have expanded.

v_call	d_call	clone_size	cdr3_aa
TRBV29-1	TRBD2	-	SVEVSGGGNEQF
TRBV30	TRBD1	-	AWSASGDRGYGYT
TRBV29-1	-	-	SVEEGDDSGYHGYT
TRBV20-1	-	few	SARRNYGYT
TRBV7-2	-	-	ASSSYAGYPY
TRBV20-1	-	few	SARSQFSYEQY
TRBV4-3	-	few	ASSPELRGLAQY
TRBV30	TRBD1	-	AGGQLSTDTQY
TRBV4-3	TRBD2	-	ASSQTQLAGGETQY
TRBV30	-	once	AWSVSPGSNYGYT
TRBV29-1	-	few	SVGGGQSEKLF
TRBV4-1	-	few	ASSQGTLGNYGYT
TRBV9	-	few	ASSAEGPDTQY
TRBV27	TRBD1	few	ASSFLGTGGPLEAF
TRBV29-1	-	-	SGRVQETQY
TRBV7-7	TRBD2	few	ASSSTLAGNEQF
TRBV25-1	TRBD2	-	ASSVDLAGTYEQY
TRBV5-1	TRBD1	-	ASSSGGGIYGYT
TRBV20-1	-	-	SARTSRFYGYT
TRBV2	-	many	ASKRTDNQPQH
TRBV11-1	-	few	ASSQEGGENIQY
TRBV20-1	-	few	SARDLTAPAYNEQF
TRBV28	-	-	ASVGGGLADEQY
TRBV5-1	-	-	ASSASGDPSTDTQY
TRBV29-1	TRBD2	-	SVEGESSRGLASYNEQF
TRBV4-1	TRBD2	few	ASSPSVGLAGESTDTQY